This T cell receptor beta chain was recovered during a study of metastatic and nonmetastatic thyroid tumors. Study-level points and caveats: TCR beta diversity was reportedly significantly higher in malignant thyroid tumors than benign nodules, in blood and tumor.

As handled by the study authors: The distant-metastasis classifier for papillary thyroid cancer was built from CDR3 differences across clinicopathological groups. Using MiXCR, TCRdb re-called clones from the PCR reads. The V and J calls reflect TCRdb's pipeline rather than the authors' work. The sample holds tens of thousands of clones, nearly 25% seen once. This clone was counted a single time. As yet, its antigen is unknown. Trimming removed 4 bases at V and 3 bases at J, with 20 bases between. The CDR3 length is 16 residues. Germline lookup yields CDR1 SGHRS and CDR2 YFSETQ. Each patient came to thyroid surgery without any prior treatment (of any kind).

The TCR originated in a female donor with papillary thyroid cancer or a benign thyroid nodule (not recorded which). Some clones in this sample may be carry-over from other donors' samples. J is TRBJ2-7 and V is TRBV5-1; D call uncertain. Sample: tumor tissue. The CDR3 DNA sequence: TGCGCCAGCAGCCCAAATGACCTTTCATGGTACTACGAGCAGTACTTC. Protein sequence: CASSPNDLSWYYEQYF.